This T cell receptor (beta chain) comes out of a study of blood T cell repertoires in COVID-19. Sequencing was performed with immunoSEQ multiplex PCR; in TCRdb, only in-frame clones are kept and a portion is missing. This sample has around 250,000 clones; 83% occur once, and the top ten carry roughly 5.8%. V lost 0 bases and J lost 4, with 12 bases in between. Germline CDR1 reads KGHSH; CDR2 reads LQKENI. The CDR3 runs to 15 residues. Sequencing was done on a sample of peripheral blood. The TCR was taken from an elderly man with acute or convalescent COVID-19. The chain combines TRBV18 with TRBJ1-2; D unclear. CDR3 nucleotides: TGTGCCAGCTCACCACCTGGTAGGGCGGGCTATGGCTACACCTTC. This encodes CASSPPGRAGYGYTF.